A selection of T cell receptor beta chains follows, all from one sample in a study of T cells in Graves' hyperthyroidism and ophthalmopathy. TCRdb passed the multiplex PCR reads through MiXCR, listing each CDR3 protein once. The data hold under 600,000 distinct CDR3 sequences, with 15% to 20% observed a single time. Source material: blood. The receptors shown here come from a woman aged 40-49 years with Graves' ophthalmopathy. Each CDR3 is given without its conserved first and last residue. Not every row has a clone size; where given, it reads once, few, many or a size class.

j_call,clone_size,v_call,cdr3_aa
TRBJ2-5,few,TRBV20-1,SANGWRQGNQETQY
TRBJ1-4,few,TRBV28,ASSLHNNEKLF
TRBJ2-3,many,TRBV6-1,ASSTTLLASGTDTQY
TRBJ1-1,many,TRBV20-1,SARVGGFETEAF
TRBJ2-5,many,TRBV4-1,ASSPGGLAEETQY
TRBJ2-1,few,TRBV5-1,ASSLAGGNYNEQF
TRBJ1-2,few,TRBV27,ASSWFKGSSYGYT
TRBJ2-3,many,TRBV7-9,AATSKVGGTDTQY
TRBJ2-3,many,TRBV11-1,ASSLSRATDTQY
TRBJ1-2,-,TRBV19,ATAGQGAKNYGYT
TRBJ1-1,many,TRBV6-1,ASSEVGTEAF
TRBJ2-1,-,TRBV15,AASRDYGTGTNNEQF
TRBJ2-7,few,TRBV6-1,ASSLDPLREQY
TRBJ1-2,few,TRBV3-1,ASSSYPGGYT